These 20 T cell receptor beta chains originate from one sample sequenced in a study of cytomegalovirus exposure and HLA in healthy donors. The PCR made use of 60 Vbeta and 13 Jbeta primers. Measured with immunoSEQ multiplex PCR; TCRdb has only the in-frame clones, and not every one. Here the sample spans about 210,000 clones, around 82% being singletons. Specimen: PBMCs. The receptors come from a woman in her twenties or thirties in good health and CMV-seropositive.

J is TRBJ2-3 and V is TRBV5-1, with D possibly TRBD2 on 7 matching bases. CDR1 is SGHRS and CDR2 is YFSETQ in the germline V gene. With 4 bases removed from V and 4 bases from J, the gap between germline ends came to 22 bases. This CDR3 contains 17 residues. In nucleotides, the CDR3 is TGCGCCAGCAGCCCGCGAGGTTTGGGGGGGCCGGCAGATACGCAGTATTTT. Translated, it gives CASSPRGLGGPADTQYF.

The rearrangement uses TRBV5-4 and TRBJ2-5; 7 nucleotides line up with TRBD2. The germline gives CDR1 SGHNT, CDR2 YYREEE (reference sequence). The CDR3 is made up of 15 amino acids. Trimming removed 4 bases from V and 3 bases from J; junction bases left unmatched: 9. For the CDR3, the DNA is TGTGCCAGCAGCATGCCTCTGGCGGGGGAAGAGACCCAGTACTTC. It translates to CASSMPLAGEETQYF. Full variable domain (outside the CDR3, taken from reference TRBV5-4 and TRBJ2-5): ETGVTQSPTHLIKTRGQQVTLRCSSQSGHNTVSWYQQALGQGPQFIFQYYREEENGRGNFPPRFSGLQFPNYSSELNVNALELDDSALYLCASSMPLAGEETQYFGPGTRLLVL.

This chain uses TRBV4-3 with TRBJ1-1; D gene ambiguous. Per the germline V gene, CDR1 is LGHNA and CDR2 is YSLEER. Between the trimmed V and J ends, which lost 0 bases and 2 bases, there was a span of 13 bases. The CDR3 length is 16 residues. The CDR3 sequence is CASSQDPNTVNTEAFF. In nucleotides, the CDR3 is TGCGCCAGCAGCCAAGACCCCAACACAGTCAACACTGAAGCTTTCTTT.

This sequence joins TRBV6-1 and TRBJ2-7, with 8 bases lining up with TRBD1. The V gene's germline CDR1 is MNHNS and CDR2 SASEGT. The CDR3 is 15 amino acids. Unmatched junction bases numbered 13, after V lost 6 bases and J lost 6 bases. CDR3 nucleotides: TGTGCCAGCAGCCCAGGACTCGACAGGGGATTCGAGCAGTACTTC. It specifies CASSPGLDRGFEQYF.

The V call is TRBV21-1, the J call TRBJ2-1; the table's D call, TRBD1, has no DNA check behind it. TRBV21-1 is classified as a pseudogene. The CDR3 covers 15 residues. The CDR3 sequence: CASSKDVTGGNEQFF. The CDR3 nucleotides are TGTGCCAGCAGCAAAGACGTCACAGGGGGCAATGAGCAGTTCTTC.

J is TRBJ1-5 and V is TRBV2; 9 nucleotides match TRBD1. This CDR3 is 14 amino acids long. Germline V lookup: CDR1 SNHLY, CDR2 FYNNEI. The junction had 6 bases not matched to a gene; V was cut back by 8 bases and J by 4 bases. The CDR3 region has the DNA TGTGCCAGCTCGGGACAGGGTATAAATCAGCCCCAGCATTTT. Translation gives CASSGQGINQPQHF.

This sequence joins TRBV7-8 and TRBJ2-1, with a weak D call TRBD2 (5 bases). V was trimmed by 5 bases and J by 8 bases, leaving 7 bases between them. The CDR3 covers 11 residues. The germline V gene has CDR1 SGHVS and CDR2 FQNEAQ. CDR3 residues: CASSPGDEQFF. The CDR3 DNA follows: TGTGCCAGCAGCCCCGGGGATGAGCAGTTCTTC.

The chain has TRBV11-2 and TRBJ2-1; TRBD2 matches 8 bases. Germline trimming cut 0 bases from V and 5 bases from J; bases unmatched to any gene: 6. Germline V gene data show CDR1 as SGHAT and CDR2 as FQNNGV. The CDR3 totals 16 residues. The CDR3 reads CASSLESAGANNEQFF. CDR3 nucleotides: TGTGCCAGCAGCTTAGAGTCAGCGGGAGCTAACAATGAGCAGTTCTTC.

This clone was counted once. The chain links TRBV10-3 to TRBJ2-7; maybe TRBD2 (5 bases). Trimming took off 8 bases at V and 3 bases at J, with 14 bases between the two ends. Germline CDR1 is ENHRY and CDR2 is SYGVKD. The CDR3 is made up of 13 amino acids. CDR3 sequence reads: CAIGRGSLYEQYF. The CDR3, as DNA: TGTGCCATCGGGAGAGGCTCGCTCTACGAGCAGTACTTC.

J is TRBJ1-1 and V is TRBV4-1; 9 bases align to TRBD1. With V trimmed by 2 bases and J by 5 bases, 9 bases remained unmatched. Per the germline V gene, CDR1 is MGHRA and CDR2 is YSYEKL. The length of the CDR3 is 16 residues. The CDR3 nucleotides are TGCGCCAGCAGCCAACCCCTGGGACAGGGAAGGACTGAAGCTTTCTTT. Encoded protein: CASSQPLGQGRTEAFF.

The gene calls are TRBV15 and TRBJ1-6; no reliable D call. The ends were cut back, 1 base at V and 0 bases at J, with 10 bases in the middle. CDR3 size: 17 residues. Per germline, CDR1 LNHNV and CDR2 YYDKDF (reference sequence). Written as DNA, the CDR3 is TGTGCCACCAGCAGAGTAGCGGGGAGCTCCTATAATTCACCCCTCCACTTT. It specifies CATSRVAGSSYNSPLHF.

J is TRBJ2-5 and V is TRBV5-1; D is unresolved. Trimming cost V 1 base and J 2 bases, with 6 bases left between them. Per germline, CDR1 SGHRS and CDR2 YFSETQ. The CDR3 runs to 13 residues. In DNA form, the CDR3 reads TGCGCCAGCAGCTTGTTATTGCAAGAGACCCAGTACTTC. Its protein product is CASSLLLQETQYF.

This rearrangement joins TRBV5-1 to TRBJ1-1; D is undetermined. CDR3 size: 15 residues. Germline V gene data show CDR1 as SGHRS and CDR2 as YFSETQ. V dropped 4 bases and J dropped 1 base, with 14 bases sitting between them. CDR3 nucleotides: TGCGCCAGCAGCCGTGCGGAGGGCCCGAACACTGAAGCTTTCTTT. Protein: CASSRAEGPNTEAFF.

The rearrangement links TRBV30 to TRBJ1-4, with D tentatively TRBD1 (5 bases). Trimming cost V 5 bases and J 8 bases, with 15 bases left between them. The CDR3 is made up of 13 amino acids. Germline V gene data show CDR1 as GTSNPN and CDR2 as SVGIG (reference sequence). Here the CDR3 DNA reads TGTGCCTGGTCGGGGGGTTGGGAGGAAAAACTGTTTTTT. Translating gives CAWSGGWEEKLFF.

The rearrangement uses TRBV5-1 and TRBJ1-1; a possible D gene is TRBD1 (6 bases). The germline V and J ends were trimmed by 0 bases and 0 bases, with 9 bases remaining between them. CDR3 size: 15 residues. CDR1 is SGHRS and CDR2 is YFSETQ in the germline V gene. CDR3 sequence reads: CASSLGGGVNTEAFF. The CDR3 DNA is TGCGCCAGCAGCTTGGGAGGGGGGGTGAACACTGAAGCTTTCTTT.

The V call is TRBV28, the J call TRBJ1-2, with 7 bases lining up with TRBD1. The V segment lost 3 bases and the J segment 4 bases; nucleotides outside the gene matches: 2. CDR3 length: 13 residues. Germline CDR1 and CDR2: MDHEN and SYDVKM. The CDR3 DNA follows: TGTGCCAGCAGTTTCCACAGGGGCTATGGCTACACCTTC. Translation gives CASSFHRGYGYTF.

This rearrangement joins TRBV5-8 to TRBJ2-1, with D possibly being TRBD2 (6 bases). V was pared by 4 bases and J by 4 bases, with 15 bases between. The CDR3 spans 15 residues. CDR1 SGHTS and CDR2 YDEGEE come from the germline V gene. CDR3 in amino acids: CASSPRLAPYNEQFF. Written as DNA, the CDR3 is TGTGCCAGCAGCCCTCGGCTAGCGCCATACAATGAGCAGTTCTTC.

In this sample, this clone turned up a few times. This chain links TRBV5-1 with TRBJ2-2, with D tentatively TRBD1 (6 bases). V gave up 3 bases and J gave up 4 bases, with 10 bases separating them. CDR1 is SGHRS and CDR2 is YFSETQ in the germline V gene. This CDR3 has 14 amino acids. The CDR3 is CASSWGRGTGELFF. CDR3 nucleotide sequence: TGCGCCAGCAGCTGGGGCAGGGGCACCGGGGAGCTGTTTTTT.

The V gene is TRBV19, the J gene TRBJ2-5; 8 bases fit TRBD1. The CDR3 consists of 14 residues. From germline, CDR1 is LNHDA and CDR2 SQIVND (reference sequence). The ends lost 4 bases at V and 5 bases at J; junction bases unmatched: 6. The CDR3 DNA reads TGTGCCAGTAGTACCACAGGGGGAACCGAGACCCAGTACTTC. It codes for CASSTTGGTETQYF.

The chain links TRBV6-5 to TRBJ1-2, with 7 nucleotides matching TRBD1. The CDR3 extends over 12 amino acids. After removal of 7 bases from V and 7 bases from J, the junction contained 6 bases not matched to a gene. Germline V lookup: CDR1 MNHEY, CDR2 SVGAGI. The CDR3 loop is CASNDRVGGYTF. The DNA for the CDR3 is TGTGCCAGCAACGACAGGGTGGGTGGCTACACCTTC.